The 26 T cell receptor beta chains presented below share a single source sample, sequenced in a study of cytomegalovirus exposure and HLA in healthy donors. The PCR used 60 Vbeta and 13 Jbeta primers. Generated by immunoSEQ multiplex PCR, the TCRdb table keeps only in-frame clones and is missing some. The sample shows 50,000 to 70,000 clones, about 80% of them seen only once. Sequenced sample: PBMCs. Every receptor here comes from a woman aged 35 to 49 in good health and CMV-seronegative.

This clone has a single count. The J gene is TRBJ2-3, the V gene TRBV2; perhaps TRBD1 as D (6 bases). The CDR3 covers 15 residues. In germline, CDR1 is SNHLY, CDR2 FYNNEI. The V end was cut by 6 bases, the J end by 5 bases, with 18 bases between. The CDR3 nucleotides are TGTGCCAGCAGCCCGCTCAGGGGCGAGGTAGATACGCAGTATTTT. Translating it yields CASSPLRGEVDTQYF.

V gene TRBV11-2 combines with J gene TRBJ2-7; 14 positions match TRBD2. This CDR3 region has 17 residues. Germline lookup yields CDR1 SGHAT and CDR2 FQNNGV. The V and J ends lost 5 bases and 5 bases, in that order; junction bases with no gene match: 11. CDR3 residues: CASSVGPGTSGSHEQYF. CDR3 nucleotide sequence: TGTGCCAGCAGCGTAGGCCCCGGGACTAGCGGGAGTCACGAGCAGTACTTC.

V gene TRBV7-9 combines with J gene TRBJ2-6; TRBD1 aligns across 7 bases. The CDR3 is made up of 17 amino acids. Germline V gene lookup returns CDR1 SEHNR and CDR2 FQNEAQ (reference sequence). Unmatched junction bases numbered 7, after V lost 5 bases and J lost 0 bases. DNA for the CDR3: TGTGCCAGCAGCCAACAGGGGCGACACTCTGGGGCCAACGTCCTGACTTTC. Translating it yields CASSQQGRHSGANVLTF. Looking up the rest from reference TRBV7-9 and TRBJ2-6 gives the full variable domain: DTGVSQNPRHKITKRGQNVTFRCDPISEHNRLYWYRQTLGQGPEFLTYFQNEAQLEKSRLLSDRFSAERPKGSFSTLEIQRTEQGDSAMYLCASSQQGRHSGANVLTFGAGSRLTVL.

The J gene is TRBJ1-2, the V gene TRBV6-1; D gene unclear. Trimming removed 7 bases from V and 3 bases from J, with 12 bases in between. The CDR3 runs 13 residues. Germline CDR1 and CDR2: MNHNS and SASEGT. The CDR3 is CASNHGDYYGYTF. CDR3 nucleotides: TGTGCCAGCAATCATGGTGACTACTATGGCTACACCTTC.

This clone has more than one count but fewer than ten. The chain is built from TRBV6-4 and TRBJ2-2; D is perhaps TRBD1 (6 bases). This CDR3 spans 14 amino acids. V dropped 3 bases and J dropped 3 bases, with 8 bases sitting between them. Germline CDR1 MRHNA, CDR2 SNTAGT. The CDR3 protein is CASSEWTDTGELFF. The CDR3 DNA reads TGTGCCAGCAGTGAGTGGACAGACACCGGGGAGCTGTTTTTT.

This clone was observed once. The rearrangement joins TRBV5-6 to TRBJ1-2; 8 positions agree with TRBD1. The CDR3 spans 13 residues. From germline, CDR1 is SGHDT and CDR2 YYEEEE. Trimming cost V 2 bases and J 9 bases; bases outside gene matches: 6. The CDR3 coding sequence is TGTGCCAGCAGCTTAGGACAGGGCGGGAGCTACACCTTC. Translating gives CASSLGQGGSYTF.

This chain links TRBV15 with TRBJ2-7; 9 positions match TRBD2. The CDR3 spans 17 residues. Per germline, CDR1 LNHNV and CDR2 YYDKDF (reference sequence). V trimming: 0 bases; J trimming: 1 base; junction bases outside the gene matches: 7. The CDR3 protein is CATSRDRRGLASYEQYF. As DNA, the CDR3 is TGTGCCACCAGCAGAGATAGAAGGGGACTAGCTTCCTACGAGCAGTACTTC.

This chain connects TRBV13 to TRBJ2-1; 8 nucleotides line up with TRBD1. CDR1 PRHDT and CDR2 FYEKMQ come from the germline V gene (reference sequence). V shed 3 bases and J 8 bases; nucleotides not matched to a gene: 9. The CDR3 is 15 amino acids. CDR3 in amino acids: CASSFGGQGQDEQFF. The CDR3, as DNA: TGTGCCAGCAGCTTTGGAGGACAGGGACAAGATGAGCAGTTCTTC.

This clone occurred a few times. The chain employs TRBV29-1 and TRBJ2-7; 11 nucleotides match TRBD2. This CDR3 is built from 14 residues. V trimming: 4 bases; J trimming: 2 bases; junction bases outside the gene matches: 4. In germline, CDR1 is SQVTM, CDR2 ANQGSEA. Here the CDR3 reads CSVASGRTTYEQYF. The CDR3 DNA sequence: TGCAGCGTTGCTAGCGGGAGGACAACCTACGAGCAGTACTTC.

This clone was seen more than once but under ten times. V and J are TRBV27 and TRBJ1-1; D is uncertain. This CDR3 spans 14 amino acids. Germline CDR1 MNHEY, CDR2 SMNVEV (reference sequence). V gave up 3 bases and J gave up 0 bases, with 8 bases separating them. The CDR3 region is CASSFQDLNTEAFF. The CDR3 DNA reads as TGTGCCAGCAGTTTCCAGGACTTGAACACTGAAGCTTTCTTT.

This clone was detected once. V usage is TRBV7-2 and J usage is TRBJ1-2, with D maybe TRBD1 (6 bases). Germline V gives CDR1 SGHTA, CDR2 FQGNSA. V was pared by 5 bases and J by 8 bases, with 12 bases between. The CDR3 length is 12 residues. The DNA for the CDR3 is TGTGCCAGCAGCCTGACAGGCTTCGGCTACACCTTC. Amino acids: CASSLTGFGYTF.

This chain joins TRBV5-1 and TRBJ2-1, with TRBD1 matching 9 bases. CDR1 and CDR2 (germline): SGHRS, YFSETQ. V gave up 5 bases and J gave up 7 bases; unmatched junction bases: 10. The CDR3 covers 15 residues. This chain's CDR3 is CASSLQGAVMNEQFF. DNA for the CDR3: TGCGCCAGCAGTTTACAGGGGGCAGTCATGAATGAGCAGTTCTTC.

V is TRBV11-2 and J is TRBJ2-7, with 10 bases identical to TRBD1. There are 15 residues in the CDR3. Germline values: CDR1 SGHAT, CDR2 FQNNGV. V dropped 4 bases and J dropped 6; count of bases not matched to a gene: 9. CDR3 DNA sequence: TGTGCCAGCAGCTCCTTTGGGGGACAGGGGCCCGAGCAGTACTTC. Residues: CASSSFGGQGPEQYF.

This chain uses TRBV27 with TRBJ2-5; D is unresolved. The germline gives CDR1 MNHEY, CDR2 SMNVEV (reference sequence). The CDR3 has 13 amino acids. Trimming removed 5 bases at V and 0 bases at J, with 7 bases between. The CDR3 DNA follows: TGTGCCAGCAGTCCCCCGTACCAAGAGACCCAGTACTTC. Protein product: CASSPPYQETQYF.

This clone was seen once. The chain has TRBV19 and TRBJ2-1; 9 nucleotides match TRBD2. The J segment lost 6 bases and the V segment lost 3 bases, leaving 3 bases of the junction unmatched. The germline gives CDR1 LNHDA, CDR2 SQIVND (reference sequence). The CDR3 has 14 amino acids. The DNA of the CDR3 is TGTGCCAGTAGTATCTTGACTAGCGGCAATGAGCAGTTCTTC. Protein product: CASSILTSGNEQFF.

CDR3: CSVRADRGGTEAFF. CDR3 DNA: TGCAGCGTCCGAGCAGACAGGGGAGGCACTGAAGCTTTCTTT. The J gene is TRBJ1-1, the V gene TRBV29-1; 8 positions agree with TRBD1. The CDR3 consists of 14 residues. CDR1 and CDR2 from the germline V gene are SQVTM and ANQGSEA. The V segment lost 6 bases and the J segment 4 bases; nucleotides outside the gene matches: 10.

This clone was detected only once. CDR3 coding DNA: TGTGCCAGCAGTTGGGTTAGGGGCAATACCCCGGCAAGGGAGACCCAGTACTTC. This codes for CASSWVRGNTPARETQYF. The chain carries TRBV28 and TRBJ2-5; D might be TRBD1 (5 bases). The CDR3 consists of 18 residues. CDR1 MDHEN and CDR2 SYDVKM come from the germline V gene. Trimming shortened V by 4 bases and J by 5 bases, and 26 bases separated the two germline ends.

J is TRBJ2-1 and V is TRBV9, with a weak D call TRBD2 (5 bases). Trimming removed 2 bases from V and 3 bases from J, with 12 bases in between. The CDR3 spans 15 residues. The germline CDR1 and CDR2 sequences are SGDLS and YYNGEE. The CDR3 region has the DNA TGTGCCAGCAGCGTCGCTGCCGAGGGCTACAATGAGCAGTTCTTC. It codes for CASSVAAEGYNEQFF. The full variable domain, with the rest looked up from reference TRBV9 and TRBJ2-1, is DSGVTQTPKHLITATGQRVTLRCSPRSGDLSVYWYQQSLDQGLQFLIQYYNGEERAKGNILERFSAQQFPDLHSELNLSSLELGDSALYFCASSVAAEGYNEQFFGPGTRLTVL.

The chain is built from TRBV11-1 and TRBJ1-1, with D perhaps TRBD1 (5 bases). This CDR3 is 13 amino acids long. The germline V gene encodes CDR1 SGHAT and CDR2 FQDESV (reference sequence). The V and J ends lost 2 bases and 1 base respectively, with 5 bases between them. The CDR3 protein is CASSLQGNTEAFF. The CDR3 region has the DNA TGTGCCAGCAGCTTACAGGGGAACACTGAAGCTTTCTTT. The full variable domain, with the rest looked up from reference TRBV11-1 and TRBJ1-1, is EAEVAQSPRYKITEKSQAVAFWCDPISGHATLYWYRQILGQGPELLVQFQDESVVDDSQLPKDRFSAERLKGVDSTLKIQPAELGDSAMYLCASSLQGNTEAFFGQGTRLTVV.

V and J are TRBV18 and TRBJ1-1, with 9 bases fitting TRBD1. V trimming: 5 bases; J trimming: 0 bases; junction bases outside the gene matches: 10. The CDR3 has 17 amino acids. Germline loops: CDR1 KGHSH, CDR2 LQKENI. The CDR3 bases are TGTGCCAGCTCAACCTATGGGACAGGGTCGATGAACACTGAAGCTTTCTTT. The encoded protein is CASSTYGTGSMNTEAFF. Supplemented by reference TRBV18 and TRBJ1-1, the full variable domain reads NAGVMQNPRHLVRRRGQEARLRCSPMKGHSHVYWYRQLPEEGLKFMVYLQKENIIDESGMPKERFSAEFPKEGPSILRIQQVVRGDSAAYFCASSTYGTGSMNTEAFFGQGTRLTVV.

This rearrangement joins TRBV5-5 to TRBJ2-7; the match to TRBD2 covers 16 bases. J lost 2 bases, V lost 5 bases, and 7 bases had no gene match. The CDR3 is 17 residues long. Germline CDR1 SGHKS, CDR2 YYEKEE (reference sequence). The CDR3 DNA reads as TGTGCCAGCAGGATACCGGGACTAGCGGGAGGGCCCTACGAGCAGTACTTC. Translated: CASRIPGLAGGPYEQYF.

This rearrangement joins TRBV28 to TRBJ1-1; D remains ambiguous. Germline-derived CDR1 and CDR2 are MDHEN and SYDVKM. The V and J ends lost 6 bases and 4 bases respectively, with 15 bases between them. CDR3 size: 14 residues. CDR3 loop: CASSPRRGSTEAFF. In nucleotides, the CDR3 is TGTGCCAGCAGCCCGCGGCGCGGAAGCACTGAAGCTTTCTTT. The full variable domain, completed using reference TRBV28 and TRBJ1-1, is DVKVTQSSRYLVKRTGEKVFLECVQDMDHENMFWYRQDPGLGLRLIYFSYDVKMKEKGDIPEGYSVSREKKERFSLILESASTNQTSMYLCASSPRRGSTEAFFGQGTRLTVV.

CDR3 in amino acids: CASSEANYNEQFF. The CDR3 nucleotides read TGTGCCAGCAGTGAGGCAAACTACAATGAGCAGTTCTTC. V gene TRBV2 combines with J gene TRBJ2-1; D ambiguous. V lost 3 bases and J 3 bases, leaving 6 bases between the germline ends. The CDR3 is 13 amino acids. Germline CDR1 SNHLY, CDR2 FYNNEI. Filled out from reference TRBV2 and TRBJ2-1, the complete variable domain reads EPEVTQTPSHQVTQMGQEVILRCVPISNHLYFYWYRQILGQKVEFLVSFYNNEISEKSEIFDDQFSVERPDGSNFTLKIRSTKLEDSAMYFCASSEANYNEQFFGPGTRLTVL.

The rearrangement joins TRBV29-1 to TRBJ1-1; 10 nucleotides align to TRBD1. Germline values: CDR1 SQVTM, CDR2 ANQGSEA. With V trimmed by 3 bases and J by 3 bases, 7 bases remained unmatched. This CDR3 comprises 15 residues. The CDR3 protein is CSVEQGQGRDTEAFF. The DNA of the CDR3 is TGCAGCGTTGAGCAGGGACAGGGGAGAGACACTGAAGCTTTCTTT.

The rearrangement joins TRBV9 to TRBJ2-5; D gene uncertain. Trimming left V 0 bases short and J 5 bases short, with 14 bases between. This CDR3 has 15 amino acids. Germline V gives CDR1 SGDLS, CDR2 YYNGEE. CDR3 protein: CASSVESGLLETQYF. DNA of the CDR3: TGTGCCAGCAGCGTAGAAAGTGGCCTGTTGGAGACCCAGTACTTC.

This clone has only one observation. It is likely a read error, because the conserved phenylalanine at the end of the CDR3 is missing. The chain has TRBV5-4 and TRBJ2-7, with 9 positions matching TRBD1. CDR3 length: 16 amino acids. Germline V gene lookup returns CDR1 SGHNT and CDR2 YYREEE (reference sequence). The junction had 12 bases not matched to a gene; V was cut back by 4 bases and J by 4 bases. CDR3 in amino acids: CASSPNEGQGSYEQYL. CDR3 in DNA: TGTGCCAGCAGCCCCAACGAAGGACAGGGGTCATACGAGCAGTACCTC.